The 5 T cell receptor beta chains given below trace back to one sample, sequenced in a study of blood T cell repertoires in COVID-19. Generated by immunoSEQ multiplex PCR, the TCRdb table keeps only in-frame clones and is missing some. The sample includes approximately 160,000 clones, under 95% of them seen just once. Sample: peripheral blood. These receptors were collected from a man in his 60s with active or convalescent COVID-19.

This clone has a handful of counts. The V and J genes are TRBV10-2 and TRBJ1-2, with 8 bases lining up with TRBD1. Trimming cost V 7 bases and J 7 bases; bases outside gene matches: 2. Germline CDR1 WSHSY, CDR2 SAAADI. This CDR3 contains 11 residues. As DNA, the CDR3 is TGCGCCAGCAAACAGGGGGGTGGCTACACCTTC. This sequence encodes CASKQGGGYTF.

The rearrangement joins TRBV3-1 (or the pseudogene TRBV3-2) to TRBJ1-2; 7 nucleotides agree with TRBD1. The V gene's germline CDR1 is LGHDT and CDR2 YNNKEL (reference sequence). The CDR3 is 18 amino acids. V was pared by 4 bases and J by 4 bases, with 18 bases of the junction left unmatched. As DNA, the CDR3 is TGTGCCAGCAGCCGAACAGGGGCTCTGGACGGCATGGTCTATGGCTACACCTTC. Translating gives CASSRTGALDGMVYGYTF.

The chain uses TRBV7-7 and TRBJ2-2; 8 bases line up with TRBD1. After removal of 5 bases from V and 0 bases from J, the junction contained 2 bases not matched to a gene. The CDR3 runs to 15 residues. Germline loops: CDR1 SSHAT, CDR2 FNYEAQ (reference sequence). The CDR3 protein is CASSKGQANTGELFF. The CDR3 DNA is TGTGCCAGCAGCAAGGGACAGGCGAACACCGGGGAGCTGTTTTTT.

This clone was observed a single time. The chain couples TRBV7-9 to TRBJ1-1, with no clear D. V lost 3 bases to trimming and J lost 1 base, with 6 bases between them. The germline V gene encodes CDR1 SEHNR and CDR2 FQNEAQ (reference sequence). The CDR3 runs 13 residues. For the CDR3, the DNA is TGTGCCAGCAGCTTGCGGGGGAACACTGAAGCTTTCTTT. Translated, it gives CASSLRGNTEAFF.

The V and J genes are TRBV20-1 and TRBJ2-1; D might be TRBD1 (6 bases). The CDR3 runs 13 residues. Trimming pared 3 bases from V and 5 bases from J, leaving 11 bases between. The germline CDR1 and CDR2 sequences are DFQATT and SNEGSKA (reference sequence). The CDR3 region has the DNA TGCAGTGCTAGTCAGGGGACAAACAATGAGCAGTTCTTC. It encodes CSASQGTNNEQFF.